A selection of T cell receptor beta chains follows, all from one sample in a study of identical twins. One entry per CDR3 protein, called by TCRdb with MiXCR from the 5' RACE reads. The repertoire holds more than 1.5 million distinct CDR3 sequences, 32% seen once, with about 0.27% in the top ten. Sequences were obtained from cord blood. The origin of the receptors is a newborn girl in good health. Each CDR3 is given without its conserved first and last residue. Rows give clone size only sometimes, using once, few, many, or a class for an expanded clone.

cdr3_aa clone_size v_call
SASLAVRETQY - TRBV20-1
ASSFRQGTTEAF - TRBV6-6
ASSLGLDRPLNYGYT - TRBV7-9
SVAPTTVRNTEAF few TRBV29-1
ASSSGTSTYEQY many TRBV6-2/TRBV6-3
ATSRDGTYNSPLH - TRBV15
SATSGASSYNEQY once TRBV20-1
ASSYTDQQGGGNTIY - TRBV6-5
ASSSIGSSYEQY - TRBV13
ASSGEDTGYNEQF - TRBV28
SVRGGASGNTIY - TRBV29-1
ASSLAVRAFRAEAF few TRBV5-6
ASSLGLPEPDTQY few TRBV5-1
SASPGITDTQY - TRBV20-1
ASSPRQNSNQPQH - TRBV21-1
ASSKDPGLCNQPQH - TRBV21-1
ASSPYQSLLPSSTDTQY - TRBV9
AIIPRTSGSQETQY few TRBV10-3
SAPGLAAPSLAKNIQY many TRBV20-1
ASSRSRAPWYGYT few TRBV7-9
SARAPGRGRLEDNSPLH - TRBV20-1
ASSLGRTSGGLYNEQF few TRBV11-2
AITHNQPQH - TRBV10-3
ASSFYGVYRNTEAF - TRBV12-3/TRBV12-4
ASSELGGSGELF - TRBV25-1
ASSEPAGELF - TRBV25-1
SAQRDRSFGYT - TRBV20-1
SVDSLAGGGNEQF many TRBV29-1
ASSISGVRADTQY - TRBV12-3/TRBV12-4
ASSLIRTTAFDEQF few TRBV27
ASSRQVQGSFADTQY - TRBV7-8
SAPRTSGTLSNEQF few TRBV20-1
ASSPATTNTEAF once TRBV18
ASSLSNLNNNEQF few TRBV5-8
ASSLAPGHGYT - TRBV12-3/TRBV12-4
ASSESAAPHYEQY - TRBV6-1
ASSWGQGAMETQY - TRBV7-7
ASSLGRTGYGYT few TRBV5-1
AIGDRLTNYNEQF - TRBV28
ASSFNRDTEAF few TRBV27
ASSQGRQYTSGSSYNEQF few TRBV4-2
ASRRSGQSSYEQY - TRBV27
ASIHRGGTEAF few TRBV12-3/TRBV12-4
ASSYEGSDYGYT few TRBV6-6
ASSYRPWDSSGPSTDTQY once TRBV6-5
ASRLGLAGGSNEQY - TRBV5-1
ATSDRGGEQY few TRBV24-1
ASSQSPGGAGEKLF few TRBV5-5
ASSRMDTTYEQY few TRBV7-9
ASSKPGTNYEQY - TRBV6-5
ASSLHTGNTEAF - TRBV28
ASSVRLSQQNTDTQY - TRBV6-1
ASSLLAGLRTDTQY - TRBV3-1
SARLGLAGAYEQY - TRBV20-1
ASSLAGGPQETQY many TRBV13
SATKGAFNSPPH - TRBV20-1
ASSFSQAYNEQY - TRBV5-1
ASRLLPDTGELF - TRBV7-2
ASSGGPIGDYGYT many TRBV12-3/TRBV12-4